One and the same sample provided the 13 T cell receptor beta chains below, sequenced in a study of beta chain features in type 1 diabetes. Since all of the isolated RNA was reverse transcribed, expressed TCRB transcripts were what got sequenced. Clones were read by immunoSEQ multiplex PCR, and TCRdb kept only the in-frame ones, dropping some. The sample records 350,000 to 450,000 clones, 11% to 15% being singletons. The sequencing input was naive CD4+ T cells from blood. The origin of the receptors is a man aged 30 to 45 in good health.

In its sample, this clone was seen a few times. The gene calls are TRBV7-9 and TRBJ2-5, with 8 positions matching TRBD2. The J segment lost 3 bases and the V segment lost 7 bases, leaving 7 bases of the junction unmatched. CDR1 is SEHNR, CDR2 FQNEAQ, per germline (reference sequence). The CDR3 is made up of 14 amino acids. CDR3 sequence: CASTSEAGEETQYF. The CDR3 bases are TGTGCCAGCACCTCAGAAGCGGGGGAAGAGACCCAGTACTTC.

The CDR3 bases are TGCAGCGTTGAGACGGAAAACTATGGCTACACCTTC. Its protein is CSVETENYGYTF. The rearrangement links TRBV29-1 to TRBJ1-2, with D hard to call. Germline V gene data show CDR1 as SQVTM and CDR2 as ANQGSEA. Trimming removed 3 bases from V and 2 bases from J, with 7 bases in between. The CDR3 runs 12 residues.

This chain links TRBV19 with TRBJ2-1, with 8 bases identical to TRBD1. Germline CDR1 reads LNHDA; CDR2 reads SQIVND (reference sequence). The CDR3 spans 14 residues. Unmatched junction bases numbered 10, after V lost 6 bases and J lost 9 bases. The CDR3 is CASSGQGISGEQFF. The CDR3 DNA is TGTGCCAGTAGCGGACAGGGAATTTCGGGTGAGCAGTTCTTC.

This chain connects TRBV29-1 to TRBJ1-1; 8 nucleotides agree with TRBD1. The CDR3 has 14 amino acids. Germline CDR1 is SQVTM and CDR2 is ANQGSEA. After removal of 5 bases from V and 1 base from J, the junction contained 6 bases not matched to a gene. Here the CDR3 DNA reads TGCAGCGTTAGGTGGACAGGGACGAACACTGAAGCTTTCTTT. It specifies CSVRWTGTNTEAFF.

The V and J genes are TRBV9 and TRBJ1-6; no clear D. Germline V lookup: CDR1 SGDLS, CDR2 YYNGEE. V shed 1 base and J shed 4 bases, with 12 bases lying between them. The CDR3 has 16 amino acids. Written as DNA, the CDR3 is TGTGCCAGCAGCGTAAAAGAAGGAGGATATAATTCACCCCTCCACTTT. As protein: CASSVKEGGYNSPLHF.

In its sample, this clone was seen a few times. V gene TRBV27 combines with J gene TRBJ2-6, with D unclear. With 0 bases removed from V and 5 bases from J, the gap between germline ends came to 8 bases. The CDR3 covers 15 residues. From germline, CDR1 is MNHEY and CDR2 SMNVEV (reference sequence). In nucleotides, the CDR3 is TGTGCCAGCAGTTTATCCCCCATCAGGGCCAACGTCCTGACTTTC. As protein: CASSLSPIRANVLTF.

A few counts support this clone. The chain employs TRBV25-1 and TRBJ1-2; 7 nucleotides align to TRBD1. Trimming at V came to 0 bases and at J to 7 bases, leaving 11 bases not matched to a gene. Germline lookup yields CDR1 MGHDK and CDR2 SYGVNS. This CDR3 has 16 amino acids. The CDR3 sequence: CASSEYRQGDSVGYTF. CDR3 DNA sequence: TGTGCCAGCAGTGAATATCGTCAGGGGGATAGCGTTGGCTACACCTTC.

V gene TRBV19 combines with J gene TRBJ2-3; D remains unclear. Trimming cost V 4 bases and J 4 bases, with 12 bases left between them. Germline values: CDR1 LNHDA, CDR2 SQIVND (reference sequence). The CDR3 is 14 amino acids. CDR3 coding DNA: TGTGCCAGTAGTAGTAACCGACTCGCAGATACGCAGTATTTT. Protein: CASSSNRLADTQYF. Supplemented by reference TRBV19 and TRBJ2-3, the full variable domain reads DGGITQSPKYLFRKEGQNVTLSCEQNLNHDAMYWYRQDPGQGLRLIYYSQIVNDFQKGDIAEGYSVSREKKESFPLTVTSAQKNPTAFYLCASSSNRLADTQYFGPGTRLTVL.

Concerning this clone itself: Distinct nucleotide sequences in the sample also encode this CDR3. V is TRBV18 and J is TRBJ2-5, with 8 positions matching TRBD1. CDR3 length: 14 amino acids. Germline loops: CDR1 KGHSH, CDR2 LQKENI. The trim removed 2 bases at V and 4 bases at J, leaving 3 bases unmatched. CDR3: CASSPRTGRETQYF. CDR3 sequence (DNA): TGTGCCAGCTCACCAAGGACAGGGCGAGAGACCCAGTACTTC.

The chain couples TRBV10-3 to TRBJ2-1; maybe TRBD2 (6 bases). The CDR3 runs to 17 residues. From germline, CDR1 is ENHRY and CDR2 SYGVKD. The V gene lost 0 bases and the J gene lost 0 bases, with 12 bases spanning the gap. As DNA, the CDR3 is TGTGCCATCAGTGAGTCAATTAGCGGTAGCTCCTACAATGAGCAGTTCTTC. Protein: CAISESISGSSYNEQFF.

Ten or more counts support this clone. The V and J genes are TRBV7-9 and TRBJ2-4; D ambiguous. Trimming left V 2 bases short and J 1 base short, with 6 bases between. The CDR3 spans 14 residues. Germline V CDR1 and CDR2: SEHNR, FQNEAQ (reference sequence). For the CDR3, the DNA is TGTGCCAGCAGCTTACCAGCTGCCAAAAACATTCAGTACTTC. The encoded protein is CASSLPAAKNIQYF. The full variable domain, with the rest looked up from reference TRBV7-9 and TRBJ2-4, is DTGVSQNPRHKITKRGQNVTFRCDPISEHNRLYWYRQTLGQGPEFLTYFQNEAQLEKSRLLSDRFSAERPKGSFSTLEIQRTEQGDSAMYLCASSLPAAKNIQYFGAGTRLSVL.

This clone was counted between two and nine times. The rearrangement links TRBV27 to TRBJ2-7, with TRBD2 identical over 8 bases. Germline CDR1 and CDR2: MNHEY and SMNVEV (reference sequence). The ends lost 6 bases at V and 5 bases at J; junction bases unmatched: 9. The CDR3 has 14 residues. The CDR3 is CASRDREGRHEQYV. For the CDR3, the DNA is TGTGCCAGCAGGGACCGGGAGGGCCGCCACGAGCAGTACGTC.

The CDR3 protein is CASSGLDGGEQYF. Written as DNA, the CDR3 is TGTGCCAGCAGTGGACTCGACGGTGGGGAGCAGTACTTC. This chain links TRBV7-6 with TRBJ2-7; D might be TRBD2 (5 bases). Germline CDR1 reads SGHVS; CDR2 reads FNYEAQ. Trimming removed 6 bases at V and 7 bases at J, with 16 bases between. This CDR3 comprises 13 residues.